The 29 T cell receptor beta chains given below trace back to one sample, sequenced in a study of radiation and T cells in renal cell carcinoma. Sequencing was performed with immunoSEQ multiplex PCR; in TCRdb, only in-frame clones are kept and a portion is missing. The table has more than 120,000 clones, 75% to 90% seen once. Time point reported: blood 4 weeks post-SBRT, at nephrectomy. Regarding treatment: 15 Gy SBRT to primary tumor, nephrectomy 4 weeks later. This specimen consisted of blood, obtained from a patient whose treatment included radiotherapy and nephrectomy. The receptors derive from a woman aged 45 to 65 with renal cell carcinoma.

J is TRBJ2-3 and V is TRBV5-1; D might be TRBD2 (6 bases). The CDR3 is 14 amino acids. V lost 4 bases and J lost 0, with 9 bases in between. CDR1 SGHRS and CDR2 YFSETQ come from the germline V gene. CDR3 nucleotides: TGCGCCAGCAGCCCGGGACTGAGCACAGATACGCAGTATTTT. As protein: CASSPGLSTDTQYF.

This clone was observed a handful of times. The chain uses TRBV14 and TRBJ2-5; 8 bases map to TRBD2. Germline CDR1 SGHDN, CDR2 FVKESK. This CDR3 is 17 amino acids long. J was trimmed by 10 bases and V by 3 bases; bases with no gene match: 19. The DNA for the CDR3 is TGTGCCAGCAGCCATACCGCGGTGGGTAGCGGGGCGTGGAGCCAGTACTTC. Amino acid sequence: CASSHTAVGSGAWSQYF.

V gene TRBV9 combines with J gene TRBJ2-1; D is unresolved. This CDR3 spans 14 amino acids. With 4 bases removed from V and 8 bases from J, the gap between germline ends came to 16 bases. Germline values: CDR1 SGDLS, CDR2 YYNGEE. CDR3 residues: CASSPRPIPDEQFF. Written as DNA, the CDR3 is TGTGCCAGCAGCCCCCGCCCTATCCCCGATGAGCAGTTCTTC.

The chain employs TRBV6-5 and TRBJ1-5; the D gene is possibly TRBD1 (6 bases). CDR3 size: 14 residues. Deletions cut 6 bases from V and 3 bases from J, with 12 bases between. Germline V gene data show CDR1 as MNHEY and CDR2 as SVGAGI. The CDR3 here is CASSIHRDNQPQHF. CDR3 nucleotide sequence: TGTGCCAGCAGCATCCACAGGGACAATCAGCCCCAGCATTTT.

CDR3 loop: CASGTGGPDTQYF. CDR3 in DNA: TGTGCCAGTGGGACAGGGGGCCCAGATACGCAGTATTTT. The chain uses TRBV19 and TRBJ2-3; 12 nucleotides line up with TRBD1. The CDR3 contains 13 residues. Germline trimming cut 8 bases from V and 4 bases from J; bases unmatched to any gene: 1. Germline V gene lookup returns CDR1 LNHDA and CDR2 SQIVND (reference sequence).

This chain uses TRBV5-1 with TRBJ2-3; TRBD2 matches 9 bases. This CDR3 region has 17 residues. Losses at the gene ends were 0 bases for V and 3 bases for J; bases not matched to a gene: 8. Per germline, CDR1 SGHRS and CDR2 YFSETQ. As DNA, the CDR3 is TGCGCCAGCAGCTTGGCAGCCGGGACTAGCACTACAGATACGCAGTATTTT. Translating it yields CASSLAAGTSTTDTQYF. The full variable domain, its missing parts supplied by reference TRBV5-1 and TRBJ2-3, is KAGVTQTPRYLIKTRGQQVTLSCSPISGHRSVSWYQQTPGQGLQFLFEYFSETQRNKGNFPGRFSGRQFSNSRSEMNVSTLELGDSALYLCASSLAAGTSTTDTQYFGPGTRLTVL.

The V gene is TRBV5-1, the J gene TRBJ2-2, with TRBD1 matching over 9 bases. V lost 0 bases to trimming and J lost 4 bases; unmatched junction nucleotides: 7. Germline CDR1 SGHRS, CDR2 YFSETQ. This CDR3 region has 17 residues. The CDR3 DNA follows: TGCGCCAGCAGCTTGGCACAGGGGGCGTCGATCACCGGGGAGCTGTTTTTT. Residues: CASSLAQGASITGELFF.

The rearrangement links TRBV10-1 to TRBJ2-5, with 7 nucleotides matching TRBD1. Matching the DNA end better, TRBJ2-7 makes the J call doubtful. Per the germline V gene, CDR1 is WNHNN and CDR2 is SYGVQD (reference sequence). There are 16 residues in the CDR3. The CDR3 DNA reads as TGCGCCAGCAGTGAGTCGGATAGGGGGCTTGTCTACGAGCAGTACTTC. Translating gives CASSESDRGLVYEQYF.

In this sample, this clone turned up a few times. This rearrangement joins TRBV28 to TRBJ1-2, with D possibly TRBD1 on 6 matching bases. Germline CDR1 is MDHEN and CDR2 is SYDVKM. V was trimmed by 3 bases and J by 6 bases, leaving 11 bases between them. The CDR3 extends over 13 amino acids. Written as DNA, the CDR3 is TGTGCCAGCAGTTTTAGGCAGGGGCATGGCTACACCTTC. Translated: CASSFRQGHGYTF.

The V gene is TRBV5-4, the J gene TRBJ1-2; TRBD1 is a possible D gene (5 bases). The CDR3 consists of 15 residues. In germline, CDR1 is SGHNT, CDR2 YYREEE (reference sequence). V dropped 4 bases and J dropped 4 bases, with 17 bases sitting between them. The CDR3 here is CASSPELWGVYGYTF. The CDR3 DNA sequence: TGTGCCAGCAGCCCGGAACTTTGGGGGGTCTATGGCTACACCTTC.

The chain links TRBV5-1 to TRBJ1-3; D uncertain. Germline V gene data show CDR1 as SGHRS and CDR2 as YFSETQ. V was clipped by 4 bases and J by 2 bases, with 10 bases between them. CDR3 size: 14 residues. CDR3 region: CASSGGVTGNTIYF. In DNA, the CDR3 is TGCGCCAGCAGCGGTGGGGTCACTGGAAACACCATATATTTT.

The V and J genes are TRBV25-1 and TRBJ1-1; D might be TRBD1 (5 bases). Trimming took off 1 base at V and 13 bases at J, with 16 bases between the two ends. This CDR3 has 13 residues. Germline CDR1 is MGHDK and CDR2 is SYGVNS. The CDR3 DNA reads TGTGCCAGCAGTGAATTCATGGGGCATTTATTTTTCTTT. It encodes CASSEFMGHLFFF. The full variable domain, completed using reference TRBV25-1 and TRBJ1-1, is EADIYQTPRYLVIGTGKKITLECSQTMGHDKMYWYQQDPGMELHLIHYSYGVNSTEKGDLSSESTVSRIRTEHFPLTLESARPSHTSQYLCASSEFMGHLFFFGQGTRLTVV.

V and J are TRBV7-2 and TRBJ2-7, with 7 nucleotides matching TRBD2. The trim removed 3 bases at V and 2 bases at J, leaving 1 base unmatched. Germline CDR1 SGHTA, CDR2 FQGNSA. The CDR3 has 13 amino acids. The CDR3 coding sequence is TGTGCCAGCAGCTTCCGGGAGGCCTACGAGCAGTACTTC. This sequence encodes CASSFREAYEQYF.

The chain links TRBV9 to TRBJ2-1; the match to TRBD2 covers 11 bases. The V segment lost 0 bases and the J segment 8 bases; nucleotides outside the gene matches: 10. The CDR3 sequence is 17 residues long. Germline CDR1 SGDLS, CDR2 YYNGEE. This chain's CDR3 is CASSVARLAGGVDEQFF. For the CDR3, the DNA is TGTGCCAGCAGCGTAGCGAGGTTAGCGGGAGGGGTTGATGAGCAGTTCTTC.

This clone was observed a handful of times. This chain links TRBV5-1 with TRBJ2-1; D may be TRBD1 (6 bases). Germline V gene data show CDR1 as SGHRS and CDR2 as YFSETQ. V was shortened by 5 bases and J by 9 bases, with 15 bases between the two germline ends. The CDR3 extends over 13 amino acids. CDR3 nucleotides: TGCGCCAGCAGGGTTCCTAGGGGGAGTGAGCAGTTCTTC. It codes for CASRVPRGSEQFF.

The chain combines TRBV11-2 with TRBJ1-5; unclear D gene. The CDR3 length is 14 residues. CDR1 is SGHAT, CDR2 FQNNGV, per germline. Trimming removed 7 bases at V and 7 bases at J, with 17 bases between. The CDR3: CASKKEQKVQPQHF. The CDR3 DNA sequence: TGTGCCAGCAAAAAGGAGCAGAAAGTGCAGCCCCAGCATTTT.

This chain joins TRBV5-4 and TRBJ2-7, with D perhaps assigned TRBD1 or TRBD2 (5 bases each). There are 13 residues in the CDR3. Germline V gene data show CDR1 as SGHNT and CDR2 as YYREEE (reference sequence). V dropped 4 bases and J dropped 2 bases, with 10 bases sitting between them. The CDR3 protein is CASSPGTTYEQYF. The CDR3 coding sequence is TGTGCCAGCAGCCCGGGGACGACCTACGAGCAGTACTTC.

The chain has TRBV11-2 and TRBJ2-5; 7 nucleotides align to TRBD1. CDR3 length: 15 residues. V lost 1 base, J lost 4 bases, and 6 bases stayed unmatched. CDR1 is SGHAT, CDR2 FQNNGV, per germline. For the CDR3, the DNA is TGTGCCAGCAGCTTAGCAGGACAGGCCCTAGAGACCCAGTACTTC. It is translated as CASSLAGQALETQYF.

The CDR3 is CASSKQGNQPQHF. DNA of the CDR3: TGTGCCAGCAGCAAACAGGGGAATCAGCCCCAGCATTTT. The chain uses TRBV9 and TRBJ1-5; 7 nucleotides align to TRBD1. Per germline, CDR1 SGDLS and CDR2 YYNGEE. This CDR3 is 13 amino acids long. The J segment lost 4 bases and the V segment lost 4 bases, leaving 2 bases of the junction unmatched.

The chain couples TRBV7-2 to TRBJ1-5, with 7 bases lining up with TRBD1. The germline CDR1 and CDR2 sequences are SGHTA and FQGNSA. The junction had 9 bases not matched to a gene; V was cut back by 10 bases and J by 6 bases. This CDR3 is built from 13 residues. CDR3 DNA: TGTGCCACAACACAGGGGAGAGGTCAGCCCCAGCATTTT. This sequence encodes CATTQGRGQPQHF.

The V and J genes are TRBV15 and TRBJ1-3; D is ambiguous. Germline values: CDR1 LNHNV, CDR2 YYDKDF (reference sequence). The V end lost 3 bases, the J end lost 0 bases, and 12 bases lay between the germline ends. The length of the CDR3 is 16 residues. CDR3 nucleotides: TGTGCCACCAGCAGGGGATTGGGAAGCTCTGGAAACACCATATATTTT. Translation: CATSRGLGSSGNTIYF.

The chain recombines TRBV4-2 with TRBJ2-2, with D tentatively TRBD2 (6 bases). Trimming removed 1 base at V and 3 bases at J, with 12 bases between. CDR3 length: 16 amino acids. Germline loops: CDR1 LGHNA, CDR2 YNFKEQ. The CDR3 spells CASSQGIAEDTGELFF. The DNA for the CDR3 is TGTGCCAGCAGCCAAGGGATAGCGGAAGACACCGGGGAGCTGTTTTTT.

A few counts support this clone. This chain links TRBV18 with TRBJ1-1, with D unresolved. The CDR3 is 14 amino acids. Trimming took off 3 bases at V and 1 base at J, with 9 bases between the two ends. The V gene's germline CDR1 is KGHSH and CDR2 LQKENI. DNA of the CDR3: TGTGCCAGCTCACCGCGGGCAGGGAACACTGAAGCTTTCTTT. It codes for CASSPRAGNTEAFF.

V gene TRBV4-3 combines with J gene TRBJ2-7; D gene uncertain. The CDR3 runs 14 residues. Trimming removed 0 bases from V and 0 bases from J, with 6 bases in between. Per germline, CDR1 LGHNA and CDR2 YSLEER. The CDR3 reads CASSQEGSSYEQYF. DNA of the CDR3: TGCGCCAGCAGCCAAGAGGGCAGCTCCTACGAGCAGTACTTC.

This chain joins TRBV4-3 and TRBJ2-3; TRBD2 matches 8 bases. The length of the CDR3 is 15 residues. The V segment lost 4 bases and the J segment 4 bases; nucleotides outside the gene matches: 7. The germline gives CDR1 LGHNA, CDR2 YSLEER. The CDR3 nucleotides are TGCGCCAGCAGCCGAACAGCGGGGGAAGCAGATACGCAGTATTTT. Translation: CASSRTAGEADTQYF.

The V gene is TRBV7-2, the J gene TRBJ2-2; D ambiguous. The CDR3 is 14 residues long. Germline values: CDR1 SGHTA, CDR2 FQGNSA. The ends were cut back, 6 bases at V and 3 bases at J, with 11 bases in the middle. The CDR3 sequence: CASSFLGYTGELFF. In DNA, the CDR3 is TGTGCCAGCAGTTTCCTCGGGTACACCGGGGAGCTGTTTTTT.

The genes are TRBV9 and TRBJ2-5, with 7 bases aligning to TRBD2. Losses at the gene ends were 1 base for V and 4 bases for J; bases not matched to a gene: 4. The CDR3 totals 14 residues. Germline V gene sequence: CDR1 SGDLS, CDR2 YYNGEE. The CDR3 coding sequence is TGTGCCAGCAGCGTATCGGGGGGAGGAGAGACCCAGTACTTC. It encodes CASSVSGGGETQYF.

The chain links TRBV10-3 to TRBJ2-7; 7 bases align to TRBD2. The V segment lost 7 bases and the J segment 4 bases; nucleotides outside the gene matches: 13. The CDR3 spans 15 residues. In germline, CDR1 is ENHRY, CDR2 SYGVKD. For the CDR3, the DNA is TGTGCCATCACTGACGGGGAGGGTCGGTCATACGAGCAGTACTTC. As protein: CAITDGEGRSYEQYF.

In nucleotides, the CDR3 is TGTGCCAGCAGCCAACATAAGGGTGCTTTGGAGACCCAGTACTTC. Amino acids: CASSQHKGALETQYF. The gene calls are TRBV4-2 and TRBJ2-5; D gene ambiguous. Trimming pared 2 bases from V and 5 bases from J, leaving 15 bases between. Per the germline V gene, CDR1 is LGHNA and CDR2 is YNFKEQ. This CDR3 is built from 15 residues.